These 2 T cell receptor beta chains share one sample of origin, sequenced in a study of blood T cell repertoires in COVID-19. TCRdb's table, derived via immunoSEQ multiplex PCR, lists solely in-frame clones and lacks some. The data contain about 260,000 clones, roughly 90% of them seen just once; the ten biggest clones take up around 2.2%. Sequenced: peripheral blood. These receptor sequences come from a woman in her forties or fifties who had recovered from COVID-19.

The chain has TRBV29-1 and TRBJ2-1; 8 nucleotides match TRBD1. The CDR3 consists of 12 residues. Trimming removed 6 bases from V and 7 bases from J; junction bases left unmatched: 5. The germline V gene encodes CDR1 SQVTM and CDR2 ANQGSEA. The CDR3 loop is CSVGTGGNEQFF. CDR3 coding DNA: TGCAGCGTCGGGACAGGAGGGAATGAGCAGTTCTTC.

The chain is built from TRBV30 and TRBJ1-2; D might be TRBD1 (6 bases). The CDR3 is 13 residues long. V lost 4 bases, J lost 2 bases, and 11 bases lay in between. Germline V gene sequence: CDR1 GTSNPN, CDR2 SVGIG (reference sequence). The CDR3 coding sequence is TGTGCCTGGACTTTTACAGGGAACTATGGCTACACCTTC. Its translation is CAWTFTGNYGYTF.